Shown below are 2 T cell receptor beta chains from a single sample sequenced in a study of T cells after somatic rescue of genetic block. Using immunoSEQ multiplex PCR, the repertoire was profiled, and TCRdb retains in-frame clones only, with some absent. This sample has 70,000 or so clones, with just under 95% found just once. Sequencing was carried out using peripheral blood mononuclear cells (PBMCs). Receptor source: a man aged 40-55 years.

The rearrangement links TRBV7-9 to TRBJ2-5; D remains unclear. Germline-derived CDR1 and CDR2 are SEHNR and FQNEAQ (reference sequence). V dropped 5 bases and J dropped 3 bases, with 13 bases sitting between them. The CDR3 covers 14 residues. The CDR3 DNA sequence: TGTGCCAGCAGCCTAAAGGACGGAGAAGAGACCCAGTACTTC. Its protein is CASSLKDGEETQYF.

The genes are TRBV2 and TRBJ2-2, with a possible D match to TRBD1 (5 bases). V was clipped by 7 bases and J by 3 bases, with 15 bases between them. Germline assignment: CDR1 SNHLY and CDR2 FYNNEI. This CDR3 has 15 amino acids. Here the CDR3 DNA reads TGTGCCAGCAATTACGACAGCTCTTACACCGGGGAGCTGTTTTTT. Amino acid sequence: CASNYDSSYTGELFF.